This T cell receptor (beta chain) was sequenced for a study of OX40 agonist ivuxolimab in advanced cancers. The assay was immunoSEQ multiplex PCR, and TCRdb's table has in-frame clones only and misses some. The sample contains 35,000 to 50,000 clones, about 82% of which appear only once. Findings and caveats of the study: Partial responders at 0.1-3.0 mg/kg showed near-lowest clonal expansion. At 0.1 to 3.0 mg/kg, clonal expansion of CD4+ and CD8+ blood T cells had occurred by week 6.

Concerning this clone: Its antigen is currently unknown.

The CDR3 is 16 amino acids. Germline trimming cut 7 bases from V and 0 bases from J; bases unmatched to any gene: 10. Germline V gives CDR1 ENHRY, CDR2 SYGVKD. The J gene is TRBJ1-1, the V gene TRBV10-3, with 8 nucleotides matching TRBD1. This TCR derives from an adult with an advanced solid tumor such as melanoma, head and neck, liver or kidney cancer. The specimen was CD4+ or CD8+ T cells sorted from blood, collected in a trial of the OX40 agonist ivuxolimab. In DNA, the CDR3 is TGTGCCATCAAGGAGACAGGGGAAACCCTGAACACTGAAGCTTTCTTT. This sequence encodes CAIKETGETLNTEAFF.